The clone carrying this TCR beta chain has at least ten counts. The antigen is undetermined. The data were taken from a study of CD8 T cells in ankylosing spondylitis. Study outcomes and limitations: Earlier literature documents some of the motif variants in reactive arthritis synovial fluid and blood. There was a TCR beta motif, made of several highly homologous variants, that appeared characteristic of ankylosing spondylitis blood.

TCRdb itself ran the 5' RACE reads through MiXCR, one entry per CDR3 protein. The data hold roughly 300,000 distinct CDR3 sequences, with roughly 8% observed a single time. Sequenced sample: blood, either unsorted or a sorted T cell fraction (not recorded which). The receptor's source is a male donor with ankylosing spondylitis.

CDR3 DNA sequence: TGCAGCGTTGCTGAAGGGTATCCTAGCACAGATACGCAGTATTTT. It specifies CSVAEGYPSTDTQYF. The genes are TRBV29-1 and TRBJ2-3; D remains ambiguous. There are 15 residues in the CDR3. V shed 4 bases and J shed 0 bases, with 14 bases lying between them. Germline V gene sequence: CDR1 SQVTM, CDR2 ANQGSEA.